The clone carrying this T cell receptor beta chain was counted many times. Its matching antigen is unknown. TCRdb passed the 5' RACE reads through MiXCR, listing each CDR3 protein once. The sample holds about 20,000 distinct CDR3 sequences, 15% to 20% seen once. The time point is: sample taken at primary tumor resection. The donors, around 72 patients with untreated early-stage non-small cell lung cancer, provided the samples. These data originate in a study of spatial heterogeneity in lung cancer. Study results and limitations: Expanded TCRs classified as ubiquitous or regional were counted, and these counts tracked ubiquitous and regional nonsynonymous mutations, respectively. Within tumors, counts of expanded alpha and beta TCRs tracked tumor mutation counts.

There are 13 residues in the CDR3. Germline assignment: CDR1 MDHEN and CDR2 SYDVKM. The V gene lost 2 bases and the J gene lost 5 bases, with 8 bases spanning the gap. The gene calls are TRBV28 and TRBJ2-3, with D unresolved. The sequence derives from a female donor with early-stage non-small cell lung cancer. Sample: lung tumor tissue, taken at surgery. The CDR3 DNA reads TGTGCCAGCAGTTTAGGAGAAGGAGATACGCAGTATTTT. This translates into CASSLGEGDTQYF.